This record concerns one TCR beta chain sequence. The germline CDR1 and CDR2 sequences are SGDLS and YYNGEE. Trimming shortened V by 0 bases and J by 0 bases, and 8 bases separated the two germline ends. This CDR3 spans 15 amino acids. The data stem from a study of PD-L1 blockade in urothelial cancer. Overall study: Men with urothelial cancer arising in the bladder made up about 85% of the roughly 29 patients. A median around 150,000 T cells were found in blood samples.

Profiled with immunoSEQ multiplex PCR; TCRdb holds only in-frame clones, not every one. The table has 50,000 to 65,000 clones, about 82% seen once; the top ten hold 2.9%. The chain has TRBV9 and TRBJ2-3; a weak D match, TRBD2 (6 bases). The origin of this receptor is a man aged 50-60 years with urothelial cancer. The specimen was PBMCs, collected around atezolizumab (anti-PD-L1) treatment. CDR3: CASSVAGTSTDTQYF. The CDR3 bases are TGTGCCAGCAGCGTAGCCGGGACTAGCACAGATACGCAGTATTTT.